The table lists the clone carrying this TCR beta chain with a few counts. Its target is unknown. Germline trimming cut 6 bases from V and 5 bases from J; bases unmatched to any gene: 9. Germline V gene data show CDR1 as SNHLY and CDR2 as FYNNEI. The length of the CDR3 is 15 residues. TCRdb re-called the 5' RACE reads through MiXCR, storing one row per CDR3 protein. The table lists about 310,000 distinct CDR3 sequences, just under 20% of them singletons. This entry is derived from a study of T-cell memory formation after mild COVID-19. General study results and limits: Clones contracting across day 15 to 85 had a balanced CD4/CD8 profile; later expanding clones leaned CD4+. Confirmation was lacking for SARS-CoV-2 specificity of second-wave clones that peaked on day 37. CM and EM subsets held most contracting CD4+ clones; EMRA held CD8+ ones. Some SARS-CoV-2-responding clones were already detected in memory before infection.

The chain joins TRBV2 to TRBJ2-5, with 10 bases lining up with TRBD1. The sequence was collected from a man younger than 30 who had mild COVID-19 (a few samples of this study predate the infection). Cell type and time point are not known. The sample comprised PBMCs or a T cell subset sorted from them (not recorded which). The CDR3 loop is CASRGGTGDAETQYF. CDR3 DNA sequence: TGTGCCAGCAGGGGGGGGACAGGGGACGCGGAGACCCAGTACTTC.